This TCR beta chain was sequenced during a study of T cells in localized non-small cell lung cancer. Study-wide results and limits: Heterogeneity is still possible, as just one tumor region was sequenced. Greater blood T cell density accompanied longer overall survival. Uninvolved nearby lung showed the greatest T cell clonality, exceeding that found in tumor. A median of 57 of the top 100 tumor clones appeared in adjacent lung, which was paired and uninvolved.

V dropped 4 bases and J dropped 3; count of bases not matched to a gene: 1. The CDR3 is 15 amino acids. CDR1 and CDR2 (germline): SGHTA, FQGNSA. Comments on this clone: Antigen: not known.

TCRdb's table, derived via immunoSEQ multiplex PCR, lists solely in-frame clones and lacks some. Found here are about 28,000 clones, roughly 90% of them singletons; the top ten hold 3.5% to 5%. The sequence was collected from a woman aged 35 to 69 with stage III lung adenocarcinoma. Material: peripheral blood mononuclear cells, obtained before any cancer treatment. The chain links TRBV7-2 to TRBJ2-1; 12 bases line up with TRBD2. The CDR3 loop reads CASSSGLAGYNEQFF. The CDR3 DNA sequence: TGTGCCAGCAGCTCGGGACTAGCGGGCTACAATGAGCAGTTCTTC.